This passage covers 19 T cell receptor beta chains from one sample sequenced in a study of blood T cell repertoires in COVID-19. Repertoires were generated with immunoSEQ multiplex PCR, while TCRdb's copy carries only in-frame clones and drops some. The sample consists of about 140,000 clones, 60% to 85% of them appearing once. The sequenced sample was peripheral blood. The receptors originated from a woman in her sixties with acute or convalescent COVID-19.

V is TRBV7-8 and J is TRBJ2-1, with 9 bases aligning to TRBD2. After removal of 1 base from V and 8 bases from J, the junction contained 6 bases not matched to a gene. Germline V gene sequence: CDR1 SGHVS, CDR2 FQNEAQ. The CDR3 has 15 amino acids. CDR3 in amino acids: CASSLGSGGGDEQFF. The CDR3 coding sequence is TGTGCCAGCAGCTTAGGTAGCGGGGGCGGGGATGAGCAGTTCTTC.

The chain uses TRBV6-1 and TRBJ2-1, with 12 bases fitting TRBD2. In germline, CDR1 is MNHNS, CDR2 SASEGT. Germline trimming cut 5 bases from V and 13 bases from J; bases unmatched to any gene: 3. CDR3 length: 12 amino acids. CDR3: CASSSSGRDQFF. The CDR3 coding sequence is TGTGCCAGCAGTTCTAGCGGGAGGGATCAGTTCTTC.

The chain couples TRBV5-1 to TRBJ2-1; TRBD2 is a possible D gene (6 bases). The germline V and J ends were trimmed by 4 bases and 4 bases, with 12 bases remaining between them. In germline, CDR1 is SGHRS, CDR2 YFSETQ. There are 14 residues in the CDR3. CDR3 sequence (DNA): TGCGCCAGCAGCCCGGTTGGGGGGTACAATGAGCAGTTCTTC. Its translation is CASSPVGGYNEQFF.

This chain connects TRBV6-5 to TRBJ2-6; D not certain. V shed 8 bases and J shed 4 bases, with 9 bases lying between them. Per the germline V gene, CDR1 is MNHEY and CDR2 is SVGAGI. There are 13 residues in the CDR3. The CDR3 loop is CASWASGANVLTF. CDR3 sequence (DNA): TGTGCCAGCTGGGCGTCGGGGGCCAACGTCCTGACTTTC.

The V call is TRBV3-1 (or the pseudogene TRBV3-2), the J call TRBJ2-1; 7 positions match TRBD2. The CDR3 length is 15 residues. The germline V gene has CDR1 LGHDT and CDR2 YNNKEL (reference sequence). The V segment lost 5 bases and the J segment 0 bases; nucleotides outside the gene matches: 4. The CDR3 loop is CASSFGGSSYNEQFF. Here the CDR3 DNA reads TGTGCCAGCAGCTTCGGGGGGAGCTCCTACAATGAGCAGTTCTTC.

For this clone: This CDR3 is also generated by other DNA sequences in the sample. V and J are TRBV5-1 and TRBJ2-7; TRBD2 matches at 8 bases. CDR3 length equals 14 residues. From germline, CDR1 is SGHRS and CDR2 YFSETQ. J lost 4 bases, V lost 0 bases, and 3 bases had no gene match. CDR3 amino acids: CASSLGAGAYEQYF. DNA of the CDR3: TGCGCCAGCAGCTTGGGAGCGGGGGCATACGAGCAGTACTTC.

Only a few counts were recorded for this clone. The chain is built from TRBV29-1 and TRBJ2-7; D perhaps matches TRBD1 (6 bases). Between the trimmed V and J ends, which lost 3 bases and 3 bases, there was a span of 15 bases. Per the germline V gene, CDR1 is SQVTM and CDR2 is ANQGSEA. This CDR3 region has 14 residues. The CDR3 here is CSVEVPGHNYEQYF. The CDR3, as DNA: TGCAGCGTTGAGGTCCCGGGACACAACTACGAGCAGTACTTC.

This chain joins TRBV5-1 and TRBJ1-2; TRBD1 matches at 7 bases. Germline CDR1 SGHRS, CDR2 YFSETQ. CDR3 size: 16 residues. V lost 0 bases, J lost 6 bases, and 11 bases stayed unmatched. CDR3 amino acids: CASSLEGQPGAHGYTF. The DNA of the CDR3 is TGCGCCAGCAGCTTGGAGGGACAGCCCGGAGCCCATGGCTACACCTTC.

The genes are TRBV21-1 and TRBJ2-1; the table's TRBD2 call for D was not verified on the DNA. TRBV21-1 is an annotated pseudogene. CDR3 length equals 16 residues. The CDR3 reads CASSKGHYDSYNEQFF. The CDR3 nucleotides read TGTGCCAGCAGCAAAGGTCACTACGATTCCTACAATGAGCAGTTCTTC.

The rearrangement joins TRBV2 to TRBJ2-1, with TRBD1 identical over 7 bases. CDR3 size: 13 residues. Germline CDR1 reads SNHLY; CDR2 reads FYNNEI. Unmatched junction bases numbered 5, after V lost 3 bases and J lost 9 bases. The chain's CDR3 is CASSEQGVGEQFF. DNA of the CDR3: TGTGCCAGCAGTGAGCAGGGGGTAGGTGAGCAGTTCTTC.

For this clone: The junction does not match germline at one end; this may be a read error. The V gene is TRBV5-6, the J gene TRBJ1-2, with 8 bases fitting TRBD1. Germline loops: CDR1 SGHDT, CDR2 YYEEEE. The CDR3 extends over 11 amino acids. CDR3 nucleotides: TGTGCCAGCAGTTACCGGGACAGGAAGCTTTTC. It specifies CASSYRDRKLF.

The chain links TRBV19 to TRBJ1-5, with unresolved D. Per the germline V gene, CDR1 is LNHDA and CDR2 is SQIVND (reference sequence). The CDR3 sequence is 14 residues long. The V gene lost 5 bases and the J gene lost 0 bases, with 8 bases spanning the gap. The CDR3 spells CASSEQFSNQPQHF. The CDR3 nucleotides are TGTGCCAGTAGTGAACAGTTTAGCAATCAGCCCCAGCATTTT. The entire variable domain, with the rest obtained from reference TRBV19 and TRBJ1-5, is as follows: DGGITQSPKYLFRKEGQNVTLSCEQNLNHDAMYWYRQDPGQGLRLIYYSQIVNDFQKGDIAEGYSVSREKKESFPLTVTSAQKNPTAFYLCASSEQFSNQPQHFGDGTRLSIL.

The genes are TRBV5-1 and TRBJ2-1; D might be TRBD1 (5 bases). V lost 2 bases and J 0 bases, leaving 21 bases between the germline ends. The CDR3 is made up of 19 amino acids. Germline values: CDR1 SGHRS, CDR2 YFSETQ. In DNA, the CDR3 is TGCGCCAGCAGCTTCTACAGCGCCAGTAGTAGGGGCTCCTACAATGAGCAGTTCTTC. Residues: CASSFYSASSRGSYNEQFF.

This sequence joins TRBV7-2 and TRBJ1-2; 7 bases align to TRBD1. This CDR3 is 16 amino acids long. J lost 7 bases, V lost 3 bases, and 14 bases had no gene match. The V gene's germline CDR1 is SGHTA and CDR2 FQGNSA. CDR3 protein: CASSFSPDRASGGYTF. DNA for the CDR3: TGTGCCAGCAGCTTCAGCCCCGACAGGGCTTCAGGTGGCTACACCTTC.

The chain combines TRBV2 with TRBJ2-7; D not certain. Germline CDR1 SNHLY, CDR2 FYNNEI. V lost 5 bases to trimming and J lost 0 bases, with 5 bases between them. CDR3 length: 12 amino acids. The CDR3 DNA reads TGTGCCAGCAGTCTCTCCTCCTACGAGCAGTACTTC. Residues: CASSLSSYEQYF.

The CDR3 DNA follows: TGCGCCAGCAGCTCAGGACTAGCGGGGAGGTACCAAGAGACCCAGTACTTC. Translated, it gives CASSSGLAGRYQETQYF. The chain couples TRBV5-1 to TRBJ2-5, with TRBD2 matching over 12 bases. This CDR3 region has 17 residues. From germline, CDR1 is SGHRS and CDR2 YFSETQ. Trimming took 3 bases from V and 0 from J; bases not matched to a gene: 6.

The rearrangement uses TRBV5-1 and TRBJ2-1; 8 bases agree with TRBD2. Germline V gene data show CDR1 as SGHRS and CDR2 as YFSETQ. This CDR3 contains 15 residues. V lost 3 bases to trimming and J lost 6 bases; unmatched junction nucleotides: 8. The chain's CDR3 is CASSWKTGTSNEQFF. DNA for the CDR3: TGCGCCAGCAGCTGGAAGACCGGGACTAGCAATGAGCAGTTCTTC. Full variable domain (remainder filled in from reference TRBV5-1 and TRBJ2-1): KAGVTQTPRYLIKTRGQQVTLSCSPISGHRSVSWYQQTPGQGLQFLFEYFSETQRNKGNFPGRFSGRQFSNSRSEMNVSTLELGDSALYLCASSWKTGTSNEQFFGPGTRLTVL.

The genes are TRBV5-8 and TRBJ1-5; D possibly corresponds to TRBD1 (6 bases). The CDR3 is 14 amino acids. Germline-derived CDR1 and CDR2 are SGHTS and YDEGEE. The V gene lost 1 base and the J gene lost 7 bases, with 12 bases spanning the gap. The chain's CDR3 is CASSLKGTLQPQHF. Here the CDR3 DNA reads TGTGCCAGCAGCTTGAAGGGGACATTGCAGCCCCAGCATTTT.

The rearrangement uses TRBV7-9 and TRBJ1-4; the match to TRBD1 covers 9 bases. V lost 5 bases, J lost 7 bases, and 5 bases stayed unmatched. In germline, CDR1 is SEHNR, CDR2 FQNEAQ (reference sequence). This CDR3 has 14 residues. The CDR3 reads CASSPGQGTEKLFF. The CDR3 nucleotides are TGTGCCAGCAGCCCCGGACAGGGGACTGAAAAACTGTTTTTT.